The entry below gives a single TCR beta chain sequence along with its context. The entry originates in a study of OX40 agonist ivuxolimab in advanced cancers. In the study overall: A partial response was reached by three patients: one with hepatocellular carcinoma and two with cutaneous melanoma.

This CDR3 has 13 residues. J lost 9 bases, V lost 2 bases, and 3 bases had no gene match. Germline V gene data show CDR1 as GTSNPN and CDR2 as SVGIG (reference sequence). Produced via immunoSEQ multiplex PCR; TCRdb's table is partial and in-frame only. The table shows tens of thousands of clones, with roughly nine tenths occurring only once. The chain combines TRBV30 with TRBJ1-6, with 8 bases fitting TRBD1. The clonotype was recovered from an adult with an advanced solid tumor such as melanoma, head and neck, liver or kidney cancer. The input for sequencing was CD4+ or CD8+ T cells sorted from blood, taken in a trial of the OX40 agonist ivuxolimab. The CDR3 region is CAWSQGAVSPLHF. Here the CDR3 DNA reads TGTGCCTGGAGTCAGGGGGCGGTTTCACCCCTCCACTTT.